This T cell receptor beta chain was sequenced in a study of T cell changes during pregnancy in multiple sclerosis. Repertoires were generated with immunoSEQ multiplex PCR, while TCRdb's copy carries only in-frame clones and drops some. The repertoire includes around 66,000 clones, 91% of them detected once, and 2% to 2.5% sits in the top ten. Between the trimmed V and J ends, which lost 0 bases and 6 bases, there was a span of 11 bases. CDR3 size: 14 residues. The germline gives CDR1 MNHEY, CDR2 SMNVEV (reference sequence). The chain is built from TRBV27 and TRBJ1-2; no reliable D call. The source is a female donor in good health, enrolled as a control in a pregnancy study. The sequencing here drew on peripheral blood, taken in the third trimester of pregnancy. For the CDR3, the DNA is TGTGCCAGCAGTTTATCGCCAAGACTTGATGGCTACACCTTC. Translation: CASSLSPRLDGYTF.